The clone carrying this T cell receptor beta chain was found a few times. Its antigen is undetermined. One end of the junction is discordant with germline, which a read error may explain. The data are from a study of blood T cells in healthy people across ages. Findings of the study overall: Naive T cell percentage and TCR beta diversity correlated strongly.

The V gene's germline CDR1 is SSHAT and CDR2 FNYEAQ (reference sequence). This CDR3 has 15 amino acids. Every donor contributed roughly 10 milliliters of peripheral blood by blood draw. Sample-barcoded 5' priming and a J-beta primer mix drove a second PCR of 7 to 11 cycles. TCRdb re-called the 5' RACE reads through MiXCR, storing one row per CDR3 protein. The sample includes hundreds of thousands of distinct CDR3 sequences, approximately 47% seen only once; the top ten take around 49%. The sequenced sample was blood. The rearrangement uses TRBV7-7 and TRBJ2-1; 8 bases are a match to TRBD2. This receptor was obtained from a man in his sixties in good health. CDR3 DNA: TGTGCTAGCAGCTTATTGGGTAGCGGGACCTATGAGCAGTTCTTC. It is translated as CASSLLGSGTYEQFF.